This TCR beta chain stems from a study of T cell responses to AZD1222 COVID-19 vaccine. In the case of this clone: Its cognate antigen is unknown.

Study-wide results and caveats: Baseline testing showed seropositivity in only six AZD1222 recipients.

This CDR3 is built from 16 residues. V lost 5 bases and J lost 1, with 17 bases in between. CDR1 is MGHDK and CDR2 is SYGVNS in the germline V gene. TCRdb's copy holds only in-frame clones and misses some; the assay was immunoSEQ multiplex PCR. The sample includes some 100,000 clones, approximately 87% of them seen just once. The chain couples TRBV25-1 to TRBJ1-2; D possibly corresponds to TRBD1 (6 bases). Sequencing used peripheral blood, obtained on day 0 of AZD1222 vaccination. The receptor's source is an adult in good health. The CDR3 sequence: CASSFMTGPLNYGYTF. The CDR3 coding sequence is TGTGCCAGCAGTTTTATGACAGGCCCCCTTAACTATGGCTACACCTTC.